This TCR beta chain appears in the sequencing data of a study of cytomegalovirus exposure and HLA in healthy donors. Study results and caveats: According to a later analysis, TCR clusters from the first cohort tended to co-occur in the 120 or so validation repertoires.

Clones were read by immunoSEQ multiplex PCR, and TCRdb kept only the in-frame ones, dropping some. The sample comprises under 200,000 clones, 80% to 90% of which are singletons, and roughly 5.8% rests with the top ten. Of note for this clone: Its matching antigen is unknown.

The V gene lost 4 bases and the J gene lost 8 bases, with 11 bases spanning the gap. CDR1 LGHNA and CDR2 YSLEER come from the germline V gene. The CDR3 runs to 13 residues. Among the 100 to 150 subjects of the validation cohort, separate from the roughly 670-subject first cohort, were the donors. The rearrangement uses TRBV4-3 and TRBJ2-2, with a possible D match to TRBD1 (5 bases). The sequencing sample was made of PBMCs. This receptor was obtained from a woman aged 25 to 39 in good health and CMV-seronegative. The CDR3 DNA follows: TGCGCCAGCAGCCCGGCGGCAGGGGGGGAGCTGTTTTTT. This gives the protein CASSPAAGGELFF.